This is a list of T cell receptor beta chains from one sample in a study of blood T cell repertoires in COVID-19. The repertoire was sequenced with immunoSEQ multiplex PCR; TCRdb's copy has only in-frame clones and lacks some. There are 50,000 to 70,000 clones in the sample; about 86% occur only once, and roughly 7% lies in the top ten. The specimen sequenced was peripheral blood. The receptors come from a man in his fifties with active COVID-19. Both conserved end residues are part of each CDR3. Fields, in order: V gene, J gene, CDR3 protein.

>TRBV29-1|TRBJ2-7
CSVHTPPHPGRVASYEQYF
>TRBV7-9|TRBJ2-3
CASSLESAGDTQYF
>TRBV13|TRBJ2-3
CASSFYRGGGTDTQYF
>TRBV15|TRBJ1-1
CATSRDWEFTTEAFF
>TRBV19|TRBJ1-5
CASKSDGGNQPQHF
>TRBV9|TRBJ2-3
CASSPTGGADTQYF
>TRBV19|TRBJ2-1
CASSRGVNEQFF
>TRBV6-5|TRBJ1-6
CASGPYNSPLHF
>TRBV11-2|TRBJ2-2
CASSHPGLAGITGELFF
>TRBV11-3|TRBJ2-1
CASSEGLGRGNEQFF
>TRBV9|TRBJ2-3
CASSVVPRGTDTQYF
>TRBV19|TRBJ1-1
CATKLGGHTEAFF
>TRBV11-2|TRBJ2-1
CASSPGTGDVGEQFF
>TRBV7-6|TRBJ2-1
CASSLGTSGRRNEQFF
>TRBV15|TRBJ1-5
CATSRDSTTGFSNQPQHF
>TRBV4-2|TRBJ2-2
CASSQEVAGNTGELFF
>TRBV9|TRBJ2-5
CASSPGRDSRGETQYF
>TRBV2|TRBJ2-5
CASSERQGAETQYF
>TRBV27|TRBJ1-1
CASSSPPGGGSTEAFF
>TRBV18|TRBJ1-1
CASSPLGTNTEAFF
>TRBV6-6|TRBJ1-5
CATQQGAGQPQHF
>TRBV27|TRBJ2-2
CASRGIRDSANTGELFF
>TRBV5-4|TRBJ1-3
CASSLSEARSGNTIYF
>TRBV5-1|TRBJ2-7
CASSLRSGDYEQYF
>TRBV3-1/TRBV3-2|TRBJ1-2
CASSQGTGNYGYTF
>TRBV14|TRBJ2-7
CASSLLGGAGEQYF
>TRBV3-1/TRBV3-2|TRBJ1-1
CASSQAVMQGNTEAFF
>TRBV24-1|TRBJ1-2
CATSDLGQGYGYTF
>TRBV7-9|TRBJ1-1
CASSSLTGVDTEAFF
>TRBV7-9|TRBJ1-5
CASSPNVGGADPQPQHF
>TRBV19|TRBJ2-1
CATQTQGQGEQFF
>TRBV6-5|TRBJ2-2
CASKNRVGGELFF
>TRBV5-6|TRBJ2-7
CATRLVGQGDAEQYF
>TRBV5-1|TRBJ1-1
CASSRQTGFGEAFF
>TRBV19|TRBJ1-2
CASSIGTIDGYTF
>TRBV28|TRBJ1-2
CASTIYSNYGYTF
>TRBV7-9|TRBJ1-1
CASKGEFTEAFF
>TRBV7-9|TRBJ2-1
CASRIRRDRGLDEQFF
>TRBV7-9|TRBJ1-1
CASSRGQGNTEAFF
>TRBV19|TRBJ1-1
CASSGQLNTEAFF
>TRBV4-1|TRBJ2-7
CASSQGVLRRGKTYEQYF
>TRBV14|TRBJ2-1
CASSRGGSLDEQFF
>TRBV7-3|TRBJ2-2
CASSRVRDTGELFF
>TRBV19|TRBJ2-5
CASSVTGAGETQYF
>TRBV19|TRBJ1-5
CASSIGSGYSNQPQHF
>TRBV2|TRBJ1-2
CASSNQGAHGYTF
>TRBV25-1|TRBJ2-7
CASTVAGAYEQYF
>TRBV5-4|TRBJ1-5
CASSLDRGVGQPQHF
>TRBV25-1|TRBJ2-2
CASSERGGQGSGELFF
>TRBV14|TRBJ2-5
CASSDWPETTQYF
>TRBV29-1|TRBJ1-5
CSVKGTNQPQHF
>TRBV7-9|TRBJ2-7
CASSLGDRGLRYF
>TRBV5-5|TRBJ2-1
CASSPGLAGGHEQFF